One sample yielded the 29 T cell receptor beta chains listed below, sequenced in a study of shared clonotypes between healthy human individuals. This table comes from immunoSEQ multiplex PCR, and its TCRdb copy is limited to in-frame clones, with some not included. The table has 2 million to 2.5 million clones, under 97% seen once. The sample taken for sequencing was naive CD4+ T cells sorted from blood. Indicated subset: CD45RA+ positively selected. The receptors originated from a man aged 18 to 29 in good health.

J is TRBJ2-3 and V is TRBV28, with a weak D call TRBD1 (6 bases). Trimming shortened V by 6 bases and J by 2 bases, and 15 bases separated the two germline ends. Germline values: CDR1 MDHEN, CDR2 SYDVKM. The CDR3 is 15 residues long. The CDR3: CASSPAQGVTDTQYF. As DNA, the CDR3 is TGTGCCAGCAGCCCAGCACAGGGAGTCACAGATACGCAGTATTTT.

The chain has TRBV5-4 and TRBJ2-7; 8 positions match TRBD2. Germline CDR1 is SGHNT and CDR2 is YYREEE (reference sequence). After removal of 5 bases from V and 4 bases from J, the junction contained 11 bases not matched to a gene. The CDR3 loop spans 15 amino acids. The CDR3 DNA is TGTGCCAGCAGTAAAAATGGACTAGCCGGTTACGAGCAGTACTTC. Translating gives CASSKNGLAGYEQYF.

The chain links TRBV25-1 to TRBJ2-7; TRBD2 is a possible D gene (5 bases). CDR3 size: 15 residues. CDR1 is MGHDK and CDR2 is SYGVNS in the germline V gene. The V and J ends lost 6 bases and 0 bases respectively, with 15 bases between them. The CDR3: CASRSTGKSSYEQYF. The DNA of the CDR3 is TGTGCCAGCAGGTCGACCGGGAAGAGCTCCTACGAGCAGTACTTC.

The V and J genes are TRBV28 and TRBJ2-7; 9 positions agree with TRBD1. Unmatched junction bases numbered 14, after V lost 7 bases and J lost 4 bases. Looked up from germline, CDR1 is MDHEN and CDR2 is SYDVKM. The CDR3 spans 16 residues. DNA of the CDR3: TGTGCCAGCAACACCAACCGGGACAGGGTCTTATACGAGCAGTACTTC. It yields the protein CASNTNRDRVLYEQYF.

The V call is TRBV30, the J call TRBJ1-4, with D hard to call. The CDR3 loop spans 12 amino acids. The ends were cut back, 3 bases at V and 8 bases at J, with 10 bases in the middle. Germline V CDR1 and CDR2: GTSNPN, SVGIG (reference sequence). The CDR3 nucleotides read TGTGCCTGGAGCCCGGGATGGGAAAAACTGTTTTTT. As protein: CAWSPGWEKLFF. The full variable domain, in which reference TRBV30 and TRBJ1-4 provide the parts outside the CDR3, is SQTIHQWPATLVQPVGSPLSLECTVEGTSNPNLYWYRQAAGRGLQLLFYSVGIGQISSEVPQNLSASRPQDRQFILSSKKLLLSDSGFYLCAWSPGWEKLFFGSGTQLSVL.

The chain links TRBV7-2 to TRBJ2-5, with 7 bases aligning to TRBD2. Trimming cost V 4 bases and J 2 bases; bases outside gene matches: 4. CDR1 and CDR2 (germline): SGHTA, FQGNSA. This CDR3 has 14 residues. CDR3: CASSSRGRQETQYF. Here the CDR3 DNA reads TGTGCCAGCAGCTCGCGGGGGAGACAAGAGACCCAGTACTTC.

The V and J genes are TRBV13 and TRBJ1-2, with D perhaps matching TRBD1 (6 bases). Per the germline V gene, CDR1 is PRHDT and CDR2 is FYEKMQ (reference sequence). The length of the CDR3 is 14 residues. V was clipped by 4 bases and J by 7 bases, with 16 bases between them. DNA for the CDR3: TGTGCCAGCAGCTCACAGGGAAGGGGTCTTGGCTACACCTTC. It yields the protein CASSSQGRGLGYTF.

The chain links TRBV30 to TRBJ1-5; TRBD1 matches at 7 bases. V lost 3 bases to trimming and J lost 6 bases; unmatched junction nucleotides: 5. The germline V gene has CDR1 GTSNPN and CDR2 SVGIG (reference sequence). The CDR3 runs to 13 residues. The CDR3 coding sequence is TGTGCCTGGAGCCATAACAGGGGTCAGCCCCAGCATTTT. Translated: CAWSHNRGQPQHF.

This chain joins TRBV5-4 and TRBJ1-1; D is possibly TRBD1 (5 bases). The germline gives CDR1 SGHNT, CDR2 YYREEE (reference sequence). V lost 2 bases to trimming and J lost 4 bases, with 9 bases between them. The CDR3 contains 13 residues. CDR3 sequence reads: CASSLPGPTEAFF. In nucleotides, the CDR3 is TGTGCCAGCAGCTTACCAGGGCCCACTGAAGCTTTCTTT.

V usage is TRBV2 and J usage is TRBJ2-1; 11 bases map to TRBD1. This CDR3 spans 14 amino acids. Germline values: CDR1 SNHLY, CDR2 FYNNEI. The J segment lost 7 bases and the V segment lost 9 bases, leaving 8 bases of the junction unmatched. CDR3 loop: CASGRDRGMNEQFF. For the CDR3, the DNA is TGTGCCAGTGGCCGGGACAGGGGGATGAATGAGCAGTTCTTC.

The CDR3 region is CASSLVQGLGYTF. The DNA for the CDR3 is TGTGCCAGCAGCTTGGTACAGGGTTTAGGCTACACCTTC. The chain carries TRBV5-5 and TRBJ1-2, with a tentative D call TRBD1 (6 bases). V lost 0 bases, J lost 8 bases, and 11 bases lay in between. This CDR3 spans 13 amino acids. Looked up from germline, CDR1 is SGHKS and CDR2 is YYEKEE (reference sequence).

J is TRBJ2-1 and V is TRBV21-1. TRBV21-1 is classified as a pseudogene. This CDR3 is 16 amino acids long. The CDR3 sequence: CASSKEGTAGGHEQFF. In nucleotides, the CDR3 is TGTGCCAGCAGCAAAGAAGGGACAGCCGGGGGGCATGAGCAGTTCTTC.

This chain links TRBV29-1 with TRBJ2-1, with D possibly TRBD1 on 6 matching bases. The V end lost 6 bases, the J end lost 5 bases, and 14 bases lay between the germline ends. The CDR3 length is 13 residues. Germline-derived CDR1 and CDR2 are SQVTM and ANQGSEA. CDR3 protein: CSVHRQDDNEQFF. The CDR3, as DNA: TGCAGCGTCCACAGACAGGACGACAATGAGCAGTTCTTC.

This chain uses TRBV5-1 with TRBJ1-2; D is unclear. V gave up 4 bases and J gave up 6 bases, with 10 bases separating them. CDR3 length equals 12 residues. Germline CDR1 SGHRS, CDR2 YFSETQ. This CDR3 reads CASSHGSDGYTF. CDR3 bases: TGCGCCAGCAGCCACGGGAGCGATGGCTACACCTTC.

This rearrangement joins TRBV7-9 to TRBJ2-3; the D call may be TRBD1 or TRBD2 (5 bases each). Germline loops: CDR1 SEHNR, CDR2 FQNEAQ (reference sequence). V was clipped by 3 bases and J by 1 base, with 11 bases between them. CDR3 size: 15 residues. The CDR3 DNA is TGTGCCAGCAGCTTCGTCCAGGGACGCACAGATACGCAGTATTTT. This gives the protein CASSFVQGRTDTQYF.

The CDR3 is CATSRDSGGLEQFF. The CDR3 bases are TGTGCCACCAGCAGAGATTCAGGCGGTTTGGAGCAGTTCTTC. The rearrangement links TRBV15 to TRBJ2-1; no clear D gene. Germline CDR1 LNHNV, CDR2 YYDKDF (reference sequence). The ends were cut back, 0 bases at V and 10 bases at J, with 13 bases in the middle. The CDR3 is 14 amino acids.

Comment on this clone: Other DNA sequences in the sample encode the same CDR3. This chain links TRBV28 with TRBJ1-4; D ambiguous. V lost 3 bases to trimming and J lost 2 bases, with 7 bases between them. Per germline, CDR1 MDHEN and CDR2 SYDVKM. This CDR3 has 14 amino acids. Written as DNA, the CDR3 is TGTGCCAGCAGTTTCTCGGGGACTAATGAAAAACTGTTTTTT. Translated, it gives CASSFSGTNEKLFF.

The chain has TRBV28 and TRBJ2-7; 9 bases align to TRBD1. This CDR3 is built from 14 residues. Germline V gene data show CDR1 as MDHEN and CDR2 as SYDVKM. Trimming removed 4 bases from V and 6 bases from J; junction bases left unmatched: 7. Here the CDR3 DNA reads TGTGCCAGCAGTTGGGGGACAGGGCCTTCCGAGCAGTACTTC. This gives the protein CASSWGTGPSEQYF.

J is TRBJ1-1 and V is TRBV5-1; TRBD1 agrees at 7 bases. The ends lost 0 bases at V and 3 bases at J; junction bases unmatched: 11. Germline V gives CDR1 SGHRS, CDR2 YFSETQ. The CDR3 consists of 17 residues. In DNA, the CDR3 is TGCGCCAGCAGCTTGGGACAGGGAGGGGGCGCTTACACTGAAGCTTTCTTT. It translates to CASSLGQGGGAYTEAFF. The entire variable domain, with the rest obtained from reference TRBV5-1 and TRBJ1-1, is as follows: KAGVTQTPRYLIKTRGQQVTLSCSPISGHRSVSWYQQTPGQGLQFLFEYFSETQRNKGNFPGRFSGRQFSNSRSEMNVSTLELGDSALYLCASSLGQGGGAYTEAFFGQGTRLTVV.

The chain employs TRBV2 and TRBJ2-7; 9 bases match TRBD1. Trimming at V came to 3 bases and at J to 1 base, leaving 4 bases not matched to a gene. The CDR3 contains 15 residues. CDR1 SNHLY and CDR2 FYNNEI come from the germline V gene. The CDR3 bases are TGTGCCAGCAGTGACCTGGGACAGGGATCCTACGAGCAGTACTTC. This codes for CASSDLGQGSYEQYF.

The rearrangement uses TRBV14 and TRBJ1-6; D is possibly TRBD1 (6 bases). The germline V gene encodes CDR1 SGHDN and CDR2 FVKESK. V lost 4 bases and J lost 9, with 16 bases in between. This CDR3 spans 15 amino acids. This chain's CDR3 is CASSRRVGGGSPLHF. CDR3 coding DNA: TGTGCCAGCAGCCGCAGAGTCGGGGGCGGTTCACCCCTCCACTTT. Combining the CDR3 with reference TRBV14 and TRBJ1-6 gives the whole variable domain EAGVTQFPSHSVIEKGQTVTLRCDPISGHDNLYWYRRVMGKEIKFLLHFVKESKQDESGMPNNRFLAERTGGTYSTLKVQPAELEDSGVYFCASSRRVGGGSPLHFGNGTRLTVT.

The chain combines TRBV30 with TRBJ2-6; weak D call: TRBD1 (5 bases). This CDR3 is built from 20 residues. Per germline, CDR1 GTSNPN and CDR2 SVGIG (reference sequence). With 0 bases removed from V and 0 bases from J, the gap between germline ends came to 21 bases. The CDR3 sequence: CAWSVGSRAVRFSGANVLTF. The CDR3 region has the DNA TGTGCCTGGAGTGTAGGGTCCAGGGCAGTCCGATTCTCTGGGGCCAACGTCCTGACTTTC. The whole variable domain, filled in from reference TRBV30 and TRBJ2-6, reads SQTIHQWPATLVQPVGSPLSLECTVEGTSNPNLYWYRQAAGRGLQLLFYSVGIGQISSEVPQNLSASRPQDRQFILSSKKLLLSDSGFYLCAWSVGSRAVRFSGANVLTFGAGSRLTVL.

This chain uses TRBV10-3 with TRBJ1-4, with D uncertain. Trimming removed 7 bases at V and 7 bases at J, with 10 bases between. The CDR3 consists of 12 residues. Germline V gene data show CDR1 as ENHRY and CDR2 as SYGVKD. CDR3 DNA sequence: TGTGCCATCAAAGGATCGGGTGAAAAACTGTTTTTT. Residues: CAIKGSGEKLFF.

This chain uses TRBV10-3 with TRBJ1-1; D is perhaps TRBD1 (6 bases). The CDR3 loop spans 15 amino acids. The V and J ends lost 0 bases and 4 bases respectively, with 12 bases between them. Germline V CDR1 and CDR2: ENHRY, SYGVKD. As DNA, the CDR3 is TGTGCCATCAGTGAGTCGAGGGGGGTTAGCACTGAAGCTTTCTTT. It translates to CAISESRGVSTEAFF.

The chain joins TRBV7-9 to TRBJ1-1; 7 nucleotides align to TRBD1. The CDR3 has 15 amino acids. Germline V gene lookup returns CDR1 SEHNR and CDR2 FQNEAQ (reference sequence). The V segment lost 5 bases and the J segment 8 bases; nucleotides outside the gene matches: 14. The CDR3 DNA reads TGTGCCAGCAGCCGAGGAGGGCAGGGGGAGGGCGAAGCTTTCTTT. Its translation: CASSRGGQGEGEAFF. Filled out from reference TRBV7-9 and TRBJ1-1, the complete variable domain reads DTGVSQNPRHKITKRGQNVTFRCDPISEHNRLYWYRQTLGQGPEFLTYFQNEAQLEKSRLLSDRFSAERPKGSFSTLEIQRTEQGDSAMYLCASSRGGQGEGEAFFGQGTRLTVV.

This clone occurred once. The chain uses TRBV19 and TRBJ2-2; the match to TRBD1 covers 9 bases. Germline V gives CDR1 LNHDA, CDR2 SQIVND (reference sequence). The CDR3 has 15 residues. With V trimmed by 5 bases and J by 6 bases, 7 bases remained unmatched. CDR3 sequence (DNA): TGTGCCAGTAGTCGGTTACAGGGGGCTCCCGGGGAGCTGTTTTTT. It yields the protein CASSRLQGAPGELFF.

The V call is TRBV6-5, the J call TRBJ1-1; no firm D call. Looked up from germline, CDR1 is MNHEY and CDR2 is SVGAGI. The CDR3 extends over 13 amino acids. Between the trimmed V and J ends, which lost 7 bases and 2 bases, there was a span of 11 bases. The DNA for the CDR3 is TGTGCCAGCACCCCCCGTATTAACACTGAAGCTTTCTTT. This codes for CASTPRINTEAFF.

The chain employs TRBV30 and TRBJ1-2; 8 bases are a match to TRBD1. Germline values: CDR1 GTSNPN, CDR2 SVGIG (reference sequence). Germline trimming cut 3 bases from V and 4 bases from J; bases unmatched to any gene: 10. CDR3 length: 15 amino acids. CDR3 in amino acids: CAWRLQGGRFYGYTF. The CDR3 region has the DNA TGTGCCTGGAGATTACAGGGGGGAAGGTTCTATGGCTACACCTTC.

The V call is TRBV25-1, the J call TRBJ2-1, with a tentative D call TRBD2 (6 bases). The ends were cut back, 7 bases at V and 9 bases at J, with 10 bases in the middle. Germline-derived CDR1 and CDR2 are MGHDK and SYGVNS. The CDR3 has 11 residues. DNA of the CDR3: TGTGCCAGCAAGACTAGAGGTGAGCAGTTCTTC. The encoded protein is CASKTRGEQFF.